These T cell receptor beta chains were read from a single sample in a study of cytomegalovirus exposure and HLA in healthy donors. Method: immunoSEQ multiplex PCR; TCRdb's copy keeps in-frame clones and lacks some. The repertoire holds hundreds of thousands of clones, around nine tenths seen once, with 1.5% to 2.5% in the top ten. The specimen was PBMCs. The source of these receptors is a woman younger than 30 in good health and CMV-seropositive. CDR3s include the opening cysteine and the closing phenylalanine or tryptophan. The order of the fields is J gene, clone size, D gene, V gene, CDR3 DNA, CDR3 protein. The D gene is left open where the match is weak. Clone sizes are given selectively: once, few, many, or a class where the clone is expanded.

>TRBJ2-7|-|TRBD1|TRBV9
TGTGCCAGCAGCCCCATGATAGGGGGCCCCTACGAGCAGTACTTC
CASSPMIGGPYEQYF
>TRBJ1-1|-|-|TRBV11-2
TGTGCCAGCAGCTTGTCGGGAGGGGTGATGACTGAAGCTTTCTTT
CASSLSGGVMTEAFF
>TRBJ2-7|-|TRBD1|TRBV5-1
TGCGCCAGCAGTCGATACCGGGACAGGGGTTCCCACTACGAGCAGTACTTC
CASSRYRDRGSHYEQYF
>TRBJ2-7|once|TRBD1|TRBV5-4
TGTGCCAGCAGCGGGGGACAGGTCGACGTCTACGAGCAGTACTTC
CASSGGQVDVYEQYF
>TRBJ1-1|-|-|TRBV5-1
TGCGCCAGCAGCCAGGACAGGAACACTGAAGCTTTCTTT
CASSQDRNTEAFF
>TRBJ2-7|-|-|TRBV5-4
TGTGCCAGCAGCTTGAACCCCGCTAACGAGCAGTACTTC
CASSLNPANEQYF
>TRBJ2-7|-|-|TRBV6-5
TGTGCCAGCAGCCCCCGGGTCCTATCCTACGAGCAGTACTTC
CASSPRVLSYEQYF
>TRBJ2-7|once|TRBD1|TRBV29-1
TGCAGCGTTGAACCACAGGGGGAGACCTACGAGCAGTACTTC
CSVEPQGETYEQYF
>TRBJ2-5|-|TRBD1|TRBV2
TGTGCCAGCAGAGACAGGGAAACGTACCAAGAGACCCAGTACTTC
CASRDRETYQETQYF
>TRBJ1-4|-|-|TRBV27
TGTGCCAGCAGTTTATTTCTCGAGTTTGGGCAACTGTTTTTT
CASSLFLEFGQLFF
>TRBJ2-6|-|TRBD1|TRBV5-1
TGCGCCAGTCGGGACAGGGGGGCCAACGTCCTGACTTTC
CASRDRGANVLTF
>TRBJ1-5|-|-|TRBV28
TGTGCCAGCAGTTTACCGGTGGGGGCCGAACAGCCCCAGCATTTT
CASSLPVGAEQPQHF
>TRBJ1-1|-|-|TRBV28
TGTGCCAGCAGTTTGGGGGTCAGGGGACGAAAAACTGAAGCTTTCTTT
CASSLGVRGRKTEAFF
>TRBJ1-2|few|TRBD1|TRBV25-1
TGTGCCAGCAGTGAGCCAGGGGGTAGCTATGGCTACACCTTC
CASSEPGGSYGYTF
>TRBJ2-1|once|-|TRBV9
TGTGCCAGCAGCGTAGAGGAGCGGGATGAGCAGTTCTTC
CASSVEERDEQFF
>TRBJ1-2|once|TRBD1|TRBV19
TGTGCCTCCTCACCAGCAGGGGGCTATGGCTACACCTTC
CASSPAGGYGYTF
>TRBJ2-5|-|-|TRBV5-4
TGTGCCAGCAGCTCTAGGGGGGGACAAGAGACCCAGTACTTC
CASSSRGGQETQYF
>TRBJ1-4|-|-|TRBV19
TGTGCCAGTAGTGTTACAGGGCCTAATGAAAAACTGTTTTTT
CASSVTGPNEKLFF
>TRBJ1-2|-|-|TRBV7-2
TGTGCCAGCAGCTTAACAGAAAGGAACTATGGCTACACCTTC
CASSLTERNYGYTF
>TRBJ1-4|once|-|TRBV4-1
TGCGCCAGCAGCCAAGTGCGCGCGGGTGAAAAACTGTTTTTT
CASSQVRAGEKLFF
>TRBJ2-1|-|TRBD2|TRBV2
TGTGCCAGCAGTGGGGTAGCGGGCTACAATGAGCAGTTCTTC
CASSGVAGYNEQFF
>TRBJ2-1|-|TRBD1|TRBV29-1
TGCAGCGTTGAGGATGGTCACGGGACAGGGGACAATGAGCAGTTCTTC
CSVEDGHGTGDNEQFF
>TRBJ1-1|-|TRBD1|TRBV27
TGTGCCAGCAGTGATACAGGGGGGACTGAAGCTTTCTTT
CASSDTGGTEAFF
>TRBJ1-1|-|-|TRBV28
TGTGCCAGCAGTTTCGTGGGCAGGTTCACTGAAGCTTTCTTT
CASSFVGRFTEAFF
>TRBJ2-3|-|TRBD2|TRBV11-2
TGTGCCAGCAGCTTAGATCGAAGCGAGGAAGCGGGAGGGCCGACAGATACGCAGTATTTT
CASSLDRSEEAGGPTDTQYF
>TRBJ1-2|once|TRBD1|TRBV5-1
TGCGCCAGCAGCTTGGGACAGGGCACCTATGGCTACACCTTC
CASSLGQGTYGYTF
>TRBJ2-7|-|TRBD1|TRBV5-1
TGCGCCAGCAGCTGGACAGGGGGAGAATACGAGCAGTACTTC
CASSWTGGEYEQYF
>TRBJ2-7|-|TRBD2|TRBV10-3
TGTGCCATCTCGGATAGCGGGAGAAGTCGTGCGGACGAGCAGTACTTC
CAISDSGRSRADEQYF
>TRBJ2-2|-|-|TRBV7-9
TGTGCCAGCAGCCGGATCACGGGGTCTGGCGGGGAGCTGTTTTTT
CASSRITGSGGELFF
>TRBJ2-3|-|-|TRBV9
TGTGCCAGCAGCGAATCGACTAGATCTAGCACAGATACGCAGTATTTT
CASSESTRSSTDTQYF
>TRBJ2-5|-|TRBD2|TRBV18
TGTGCCAGCTCACCAGGTTCAACTAGCGGCTTTATCGAGACCCAGTACTTC
CASSPGSTSGFIETQYF
>TRBJ2-7|-|TRBD2|TRBV27
TGTGCCAGCAGTCCTCGGACTAGAACGTCGTACGAGCAGTACTTC
CASSPRTRTSYEQYF
>TRBJ1-3|-|-|TRBV7-9
TGTGCCAGCAGCTTAGCATATACATCTGGAAACACCATATATTTT
CASSLAYTSGNTIYF
>TRBJ1-1|few|TRBD1|TRBV30
TGTGCCTGGAGTCCTTGGACAGGGGGACGGACTGAAGCTTTCTTT
CAWSPWTGGRTEAFF
>TRBJ2-7|once|-|TRBV27
TGTGCCAGCAGCCCCGTCGGACTCTTCTACGAGCAGTACTTC
CASSPVGLFYEQYF
>TRBJ1-1|-|-|TRBV27
TGTGCCAGCAGTTTAACCCCGGTGAACACTGAAGCTTTCTTT
CASSLTPVNTEAFF
>TRBJ1-1|-|-|TRBV27
TGTGCCAGCTGCCAGACAGGTGGTAACACTGAAGCTTTCTTT
CASCQTGGNTEAFF
>TRBJ2-7|-|TRBD2|TRBV25-1
TGTGCCAGCAGTGAATGGACTAGCGGCGAGCAGTACTTC
CASSEWTSGEQYF
>TRBJ2-1|-|-|TRBV5-1
TGCGCCAGCAGCTTGGTCGATGAGCAGTTCTTC
CASSLVDEQFF
>TRBJ2-7|-|TRBD2|TRBV2
TGTGCCAGCAGGAGGACTAGCGGGATGTCTTACGAGCAGTACTTC
CASRRTSGMSYEQYF